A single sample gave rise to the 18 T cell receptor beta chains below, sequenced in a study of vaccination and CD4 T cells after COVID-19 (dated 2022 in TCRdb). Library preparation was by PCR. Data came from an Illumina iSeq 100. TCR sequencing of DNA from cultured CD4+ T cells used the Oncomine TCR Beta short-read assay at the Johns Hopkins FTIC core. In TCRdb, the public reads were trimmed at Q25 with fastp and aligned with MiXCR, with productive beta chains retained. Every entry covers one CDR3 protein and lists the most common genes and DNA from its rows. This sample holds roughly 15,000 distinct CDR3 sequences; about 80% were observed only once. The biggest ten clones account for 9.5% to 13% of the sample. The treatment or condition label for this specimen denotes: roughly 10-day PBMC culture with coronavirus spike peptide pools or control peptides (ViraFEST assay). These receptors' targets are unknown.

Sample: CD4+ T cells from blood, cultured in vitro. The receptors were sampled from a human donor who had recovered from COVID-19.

Written as DNA, the CDR3 is TGCAGTGCTAGAGGGGGGTGGTTAGCGAACACCGGGGAGCTGTTTTTT. Its protein is CSARGGWLANTGELFF. The chain is built from TRBV20-1 and TRBJ2-2; D may be TRBD1 or TRBD2 (5 bases each). Looked up from germline, CDR1 is DFQATT and CDR2 is SNEGSKA (reference sequence). The CDR3 extends over 16 amino acids. V lost 1 base and J 0 bases, leaving 12 bases between the germline ends.

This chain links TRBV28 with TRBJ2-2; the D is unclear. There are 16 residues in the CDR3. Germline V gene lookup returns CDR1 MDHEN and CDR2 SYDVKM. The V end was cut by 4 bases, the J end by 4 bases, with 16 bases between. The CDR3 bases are TGTGCCAGCAGTTCCCCGTTTATAGACCCCACCGGGGAGCTGTTTTTT. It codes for CASSSPFIDPTGELFF.

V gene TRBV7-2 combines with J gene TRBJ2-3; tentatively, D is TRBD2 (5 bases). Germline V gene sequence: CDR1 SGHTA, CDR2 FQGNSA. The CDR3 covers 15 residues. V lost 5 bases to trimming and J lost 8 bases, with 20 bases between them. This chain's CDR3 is CASSATGLDRGTQYF. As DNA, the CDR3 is TGTGCCAGCAGCGCAACGGGTCTTGACCGGGGTACGCAGTATTTT.

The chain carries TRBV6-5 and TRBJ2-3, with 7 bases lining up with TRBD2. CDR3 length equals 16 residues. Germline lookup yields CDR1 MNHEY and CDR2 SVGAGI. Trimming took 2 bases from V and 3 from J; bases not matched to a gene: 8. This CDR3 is CASSYHLGGGTDTQYF. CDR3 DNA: TGTGCCAGCAGTTACCACCTCGGGGGAGGGACAGATACGCAGTATTTT.

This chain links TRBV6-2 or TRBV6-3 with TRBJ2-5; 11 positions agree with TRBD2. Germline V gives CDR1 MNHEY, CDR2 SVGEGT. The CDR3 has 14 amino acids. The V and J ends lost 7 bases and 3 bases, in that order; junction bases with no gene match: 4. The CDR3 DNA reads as TGTGCCAGCACCCCGGGACTAGCGGAAGAGACCCAGTACTTC. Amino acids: CASTPGLAEETQYF.

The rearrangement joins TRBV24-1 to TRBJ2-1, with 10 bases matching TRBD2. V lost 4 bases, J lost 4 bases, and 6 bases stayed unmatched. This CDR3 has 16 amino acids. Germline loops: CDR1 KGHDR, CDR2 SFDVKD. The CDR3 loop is CATSDPGLAAYNEQFF. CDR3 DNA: TGTGCCACCAGTGACCCCGGACTAGCGGCTTACAATGAGCAGTTCTTC.

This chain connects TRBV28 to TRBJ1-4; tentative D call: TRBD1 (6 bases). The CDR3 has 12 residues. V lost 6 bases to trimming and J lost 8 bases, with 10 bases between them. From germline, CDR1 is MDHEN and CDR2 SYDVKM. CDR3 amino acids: CASRQGGEKLFF. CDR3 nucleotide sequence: TGTGCCAGCAGACAGGGTGGGGAAAAACTGTTTTTT.

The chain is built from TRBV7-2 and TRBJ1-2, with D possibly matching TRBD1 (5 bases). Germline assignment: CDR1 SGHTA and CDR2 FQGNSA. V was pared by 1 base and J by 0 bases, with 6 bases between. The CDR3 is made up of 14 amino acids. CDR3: CASSLGGANYGYTF. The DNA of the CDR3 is TGTGCCAGCAGCTTAGGGGGGGCTAACTATGGCTACACCTTC.

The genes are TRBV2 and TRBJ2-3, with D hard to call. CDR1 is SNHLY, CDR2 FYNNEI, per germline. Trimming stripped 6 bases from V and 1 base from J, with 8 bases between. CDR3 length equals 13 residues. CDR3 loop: CASSARGTDTQYF. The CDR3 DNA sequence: TGTGCCAGCAGCGCGAGAGGCACAGATACGCAGTATTTT. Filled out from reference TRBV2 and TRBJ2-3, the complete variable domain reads EPEVTQTPSHQVTQMGQEVILRCVPISNHLYFYWYRQILGQKVEFLVSFYNNEISEKSEIFDDQFSVERPDGSNFTLKIRSTKLEDSAMYFCASSARGTDTQYFGPGTRLTVL.

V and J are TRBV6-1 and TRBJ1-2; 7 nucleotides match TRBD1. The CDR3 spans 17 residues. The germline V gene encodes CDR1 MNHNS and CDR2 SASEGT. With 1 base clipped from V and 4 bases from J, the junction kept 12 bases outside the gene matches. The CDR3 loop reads CASSEGRGQPIIYGYTF. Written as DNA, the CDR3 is TGTGCCAGCAGTGAAGGTAGGGGGCAACCCATCATCTATGGCTACACCTTC.

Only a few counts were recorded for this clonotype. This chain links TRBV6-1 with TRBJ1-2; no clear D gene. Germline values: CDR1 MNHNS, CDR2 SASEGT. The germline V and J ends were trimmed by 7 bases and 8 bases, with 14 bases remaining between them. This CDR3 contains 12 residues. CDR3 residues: CASTPGRGGYTF. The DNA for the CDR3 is TGTGCCAGCACCCCCGGGCGTGGCGGCTACACCTTC.

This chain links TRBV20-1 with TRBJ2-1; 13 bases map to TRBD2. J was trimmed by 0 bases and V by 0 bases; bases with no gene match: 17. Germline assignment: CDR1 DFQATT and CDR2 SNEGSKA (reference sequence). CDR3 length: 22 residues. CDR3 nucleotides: TGCAGTGCTAGAGATCCCGCCCCAACTAGCGGGAGGGCCTTGAGCTCCTACAATGAGCAGTTCTTC. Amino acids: CSARDPAPTSGRALSSYNEQFF.

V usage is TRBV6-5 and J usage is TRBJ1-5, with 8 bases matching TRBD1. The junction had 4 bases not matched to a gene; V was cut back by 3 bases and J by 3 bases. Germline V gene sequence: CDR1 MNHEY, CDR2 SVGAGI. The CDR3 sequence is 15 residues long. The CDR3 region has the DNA TGTGCCAGCAGTTATCGGACAGGGAACAATCAGCCCCAGCATTTT. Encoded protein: CASSYRTGNNQPQHF.

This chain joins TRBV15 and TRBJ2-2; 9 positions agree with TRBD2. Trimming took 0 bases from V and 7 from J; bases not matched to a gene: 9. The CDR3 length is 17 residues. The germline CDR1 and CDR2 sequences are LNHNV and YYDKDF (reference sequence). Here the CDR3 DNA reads TGTGCCACCAGCAGAGACAAAGCCGGGACTAGCCGCGGGGAGCTGTTTTTT. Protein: CATSRDKAGTSRGELFF. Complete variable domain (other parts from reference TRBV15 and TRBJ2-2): DAMVIQNPRYQVTQFGKPVTLSCSQTLNHNVMYWYQQKSSQAPKLLFHYYDKDFNNEADTPDNFQSRRPNTSFCFLDIRSPGLGDTAMYLCATSRDKAGTSRGELFFGEGSRLTVL.

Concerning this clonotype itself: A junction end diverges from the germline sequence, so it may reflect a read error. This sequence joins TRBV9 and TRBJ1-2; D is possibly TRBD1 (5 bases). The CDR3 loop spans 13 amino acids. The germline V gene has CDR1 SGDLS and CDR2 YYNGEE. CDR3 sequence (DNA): TGTGCCAGCAGCCCACGGGACGGCCGCGTGGTCGCCTTC. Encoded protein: CASSPRDGRVVAF.

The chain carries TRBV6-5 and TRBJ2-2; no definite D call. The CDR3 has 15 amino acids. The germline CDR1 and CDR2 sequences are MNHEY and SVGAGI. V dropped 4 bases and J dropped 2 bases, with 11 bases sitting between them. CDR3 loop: CASSFRQPNTGELFF. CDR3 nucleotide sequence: TGTGCCAGCAGTTTTAGGCAGCCAAACACCGGGGAGCTGTTTTTT.

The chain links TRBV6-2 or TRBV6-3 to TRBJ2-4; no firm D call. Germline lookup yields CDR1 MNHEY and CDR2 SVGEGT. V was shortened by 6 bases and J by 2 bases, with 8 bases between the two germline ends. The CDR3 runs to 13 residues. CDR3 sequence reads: CASSSNSKNIQYF. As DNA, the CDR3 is TGTGCCAGCAGCAGTAACTCCAAAAACATTCAGTACTTC.

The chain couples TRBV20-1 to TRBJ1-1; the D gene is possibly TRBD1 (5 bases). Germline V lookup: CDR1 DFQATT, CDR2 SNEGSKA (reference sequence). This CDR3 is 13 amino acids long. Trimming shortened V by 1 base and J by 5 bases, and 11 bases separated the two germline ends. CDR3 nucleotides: TGCAGTGCTAGAGGAGTCGGGGGTACTGAAGCTTTCTTT. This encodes CSARGVGGTEAFF.